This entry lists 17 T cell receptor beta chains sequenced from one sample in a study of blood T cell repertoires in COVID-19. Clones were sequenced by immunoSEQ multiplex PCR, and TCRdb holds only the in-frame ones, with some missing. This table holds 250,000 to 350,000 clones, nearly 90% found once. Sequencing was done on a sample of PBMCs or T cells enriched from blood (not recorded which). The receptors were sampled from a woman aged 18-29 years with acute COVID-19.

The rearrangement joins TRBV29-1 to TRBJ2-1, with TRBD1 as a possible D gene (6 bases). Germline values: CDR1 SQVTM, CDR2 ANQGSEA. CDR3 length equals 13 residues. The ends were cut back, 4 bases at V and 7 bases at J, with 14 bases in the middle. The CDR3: CSVVVTGGNEQFF. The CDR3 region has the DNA TGCAGCGTTGTCGTGACAGGCGGAAATGAGCAGTTCTTC.

CDR3 DNA sequence: TGTGCCAGCAGCCCAGGACAGGGGGCGGGCACCGGGGAGCTGTTTTTT. This translates into CASSPGQGAGTGELFF. The genes are TRBV4-2 and TRBJ2-2; 11 positions match TRBD1. After removal of 4 bases from V and 4 bases from J, the junction contained 5 bases not matched to a gene. The CDR3 contains 16 residues. Per germline, CDR1 LGHNA and CDR2 YNFKEQ.

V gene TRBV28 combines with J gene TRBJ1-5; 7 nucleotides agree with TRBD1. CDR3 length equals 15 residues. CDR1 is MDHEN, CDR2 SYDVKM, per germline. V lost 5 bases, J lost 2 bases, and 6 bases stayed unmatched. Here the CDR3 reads CASSITGVGNQPQHF. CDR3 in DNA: TGTGCCAGCAGTATAACAGGGGTGGGCAATCAGCCCCAGCATTTT.

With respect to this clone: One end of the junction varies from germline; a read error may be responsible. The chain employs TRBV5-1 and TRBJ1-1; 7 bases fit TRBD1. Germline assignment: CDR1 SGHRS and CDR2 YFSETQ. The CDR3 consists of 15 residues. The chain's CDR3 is CASRLGTVLNTEAFF. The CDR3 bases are TGCGCCAGCAGGTTGGGGACAGTCCTGAACACTGAAGCTTTCTTT.

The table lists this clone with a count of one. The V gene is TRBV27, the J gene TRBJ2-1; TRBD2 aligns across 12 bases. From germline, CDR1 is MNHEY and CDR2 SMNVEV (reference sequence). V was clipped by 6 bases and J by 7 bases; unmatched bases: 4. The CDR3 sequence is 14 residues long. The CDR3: CASSKTSGSNEQFF. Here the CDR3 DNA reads TGTGCCAGCAGCAAGACTAGCGGGAGTAATGAGCAGTTCTTC.

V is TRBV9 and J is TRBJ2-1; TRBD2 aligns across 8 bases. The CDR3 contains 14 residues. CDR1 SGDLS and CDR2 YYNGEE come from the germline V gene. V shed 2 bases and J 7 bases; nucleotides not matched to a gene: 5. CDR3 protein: CASSVSGSGNEQFF. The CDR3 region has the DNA TGTGCCAGCAGCGTGAGCGGGAGTGGGAATGAGCAGTTCTTC.

The chain's CDR3 is CASSGSGRVAGELFF. CDR3 DNA sequence: TGTGCCAGCAGCGGTAGCGGGAGAGTAGCCGGGGAGCTGTTTTTT. The genes are TRBV9 and TRBJ2-2; 9 bases agree with TRBD2. The junction had 6 bases not matched to a gene; V was cut back by 3 bases and J by 6 bases. The germline V gene encodes CDR1 SGDLS and CDR2 YYNGEE. This CDR3 is 15 amino acids long.

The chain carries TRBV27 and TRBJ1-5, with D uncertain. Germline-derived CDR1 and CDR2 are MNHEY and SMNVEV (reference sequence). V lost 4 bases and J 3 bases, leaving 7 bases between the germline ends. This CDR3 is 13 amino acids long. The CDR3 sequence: CASSYGANQPQHF. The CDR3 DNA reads TGTGCCAGCAGTTACGGAGCCAATCAGCCCCAGCATTTT.

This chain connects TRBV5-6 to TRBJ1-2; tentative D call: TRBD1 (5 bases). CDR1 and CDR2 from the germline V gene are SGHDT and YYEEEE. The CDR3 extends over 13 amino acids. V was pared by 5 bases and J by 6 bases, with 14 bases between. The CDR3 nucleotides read TGTGCCAGCAGACCGATTGCAGGGCATGGCTACACCTTC. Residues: CASRPIAGHGYTF.

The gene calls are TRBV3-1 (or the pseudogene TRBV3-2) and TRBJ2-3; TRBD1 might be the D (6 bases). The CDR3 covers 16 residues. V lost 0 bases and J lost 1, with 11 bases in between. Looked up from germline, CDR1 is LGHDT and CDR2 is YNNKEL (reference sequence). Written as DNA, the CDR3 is TGTGCCAGCAGCCAAGATATGGGGGCGGGCACAGATACGCAGTATTTT. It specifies CASSQDMGAGTDTQYF.

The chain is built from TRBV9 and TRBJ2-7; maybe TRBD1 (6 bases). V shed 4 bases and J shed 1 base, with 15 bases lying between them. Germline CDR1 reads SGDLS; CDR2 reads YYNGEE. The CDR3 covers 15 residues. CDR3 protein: CASSPSGTPSYEQYF. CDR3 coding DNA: TGTGCCAGCAGCCCCTCCGGGACACCTTCCTACGAGCAGTACTTC. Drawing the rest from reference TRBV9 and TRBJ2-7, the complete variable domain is DSGVTQTPKHLITATGQRVTLRCSPRSGDLSVYWYQQSLDQGLQFLIQYYNGEERAKGNILERFSAQQFPDLHSELNLSSLELGDSALYFCASSPSGTPSYEQYFGPGTRLTVT.

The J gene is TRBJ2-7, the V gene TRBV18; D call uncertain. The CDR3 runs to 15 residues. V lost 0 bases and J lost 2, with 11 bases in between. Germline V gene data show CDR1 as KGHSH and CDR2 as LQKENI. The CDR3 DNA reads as TGTGCCAGCTCACCACCGCCCCTACCCCCCTACGAGCAGTACTTC. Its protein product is CASSPPPLPPYEQYF. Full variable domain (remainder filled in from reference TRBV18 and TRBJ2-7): NAGVMQNPRHLVRRRGQEARLRCSPMKGHSHVYWYRQLPEEGLKFMVYLQKENIIDESGMPKERFSAEFPKEGPSILRIQQVVRGDSAAYFCASSPPPLPPYEQYFGPGTRLTVT.

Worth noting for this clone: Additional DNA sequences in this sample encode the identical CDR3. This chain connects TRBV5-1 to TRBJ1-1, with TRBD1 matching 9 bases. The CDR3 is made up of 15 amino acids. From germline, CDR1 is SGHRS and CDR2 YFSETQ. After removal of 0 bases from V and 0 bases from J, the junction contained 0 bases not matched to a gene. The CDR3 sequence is CASSLGDRVNTEAFF. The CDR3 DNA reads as TGCGCCAGCAGCTTGGGGGACAGGGTGAACACTGAAGCTTTCTTT.

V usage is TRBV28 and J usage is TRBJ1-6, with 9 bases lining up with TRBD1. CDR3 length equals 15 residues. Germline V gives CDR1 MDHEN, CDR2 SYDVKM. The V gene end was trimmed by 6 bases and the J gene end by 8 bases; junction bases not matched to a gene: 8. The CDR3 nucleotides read TGTGCCAGCAGCCTCCGGGACAGGGTTGATTCACCCCTCCACTTT. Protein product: CASSLRDRVDSPLHF.

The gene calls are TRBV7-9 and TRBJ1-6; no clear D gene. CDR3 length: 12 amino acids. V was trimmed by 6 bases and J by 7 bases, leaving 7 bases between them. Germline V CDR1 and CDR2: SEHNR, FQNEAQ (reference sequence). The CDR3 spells CASRRENSPLHF. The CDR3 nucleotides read TGTGCCAGCAGACGGGAGAATTCACCCCTCCACTTT.

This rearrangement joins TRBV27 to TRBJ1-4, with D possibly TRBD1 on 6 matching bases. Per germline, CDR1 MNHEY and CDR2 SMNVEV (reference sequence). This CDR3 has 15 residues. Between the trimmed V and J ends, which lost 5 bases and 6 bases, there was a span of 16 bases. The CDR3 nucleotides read TGTGCCAGCAGTCGAAAGGCAGGGGCGGATGAAAAACTGTTTTTT. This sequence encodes CASSRKAGADEKLFF. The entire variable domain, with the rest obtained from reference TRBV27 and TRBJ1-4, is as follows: EAQVTQNPRYLITVTGKKLTVTCSQNMNHEYMSWYRQDPGLGLRQIYYSMNVEVTDKGDVPEGYKVSRKEKRNFPLILESPSPNQTSLYFCASSRKAGADEKLFFGSGTQLSVL.

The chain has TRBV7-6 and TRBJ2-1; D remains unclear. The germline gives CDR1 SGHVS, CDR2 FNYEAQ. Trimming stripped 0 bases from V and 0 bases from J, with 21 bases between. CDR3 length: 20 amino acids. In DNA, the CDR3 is TGTGCCAGCAGCTTAGCGTGGGCGCGTCTTGACCGAAGCTCCTACAATGAGCAGTTCTTC. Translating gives CASSLAWARLDRSSYNEQFF.